This T cell receptor beta chain was observed in a study of CXCR3-negative and CXCR3-positive naive CD8 T cells. CDR3 size: 13 residues. Germline V gene sequence: CDR1 DFQATT, CDR2 SNEGSKA (reference sequence). As regards this clonotype: Its antigen is undetermined.

Study results and caveats: CXCR3-positive naive cells had more hydrophobic TRB CDR3s than CXCR3-negative naive cells. It was found that naive subsets had comparable surface CD5, and TCR strength was inferred from TRB CDR3 properties.

Via 5' RACE with UMI labels, TRB cDNA libraries were prepared. Using the 5' RACE reads, TCRdb records one entry per CDR3 protein without DNA. The sample shows 130,000 to 150,000 distinct CDR3 sequences, and under 0.35% sits with its ten largest clones. The chain combines TRBV20-1 with TRBJ2-7; the TRBD2 assignment by TCRdb is unverifiable without DNA. The sample consisted of naive CXCR3+ CD8+ T cells from blood. Subset reported: CD45RO-CCR7+CD27+CD95- naive CD8+ T cells expressing CXCR3 (TNR3+). The TCR was taken from a human donor in good health. Some clones in this sample may be carry-over from other donors' samples. The CDR3 here is CSAREGTTYEQYF.